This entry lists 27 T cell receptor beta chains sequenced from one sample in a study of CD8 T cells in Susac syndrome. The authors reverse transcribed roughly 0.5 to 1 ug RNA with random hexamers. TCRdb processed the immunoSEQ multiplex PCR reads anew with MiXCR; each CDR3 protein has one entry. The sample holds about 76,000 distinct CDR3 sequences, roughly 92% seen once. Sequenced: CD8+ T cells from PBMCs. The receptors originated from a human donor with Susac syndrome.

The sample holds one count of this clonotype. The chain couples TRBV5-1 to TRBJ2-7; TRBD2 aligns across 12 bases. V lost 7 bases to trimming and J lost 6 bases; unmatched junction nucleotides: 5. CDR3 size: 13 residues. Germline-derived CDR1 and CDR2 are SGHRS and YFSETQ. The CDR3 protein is CASRTSGISEQYF. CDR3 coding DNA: TGCGCCAGCCGGACTAGCGGGATATCCGAGCAGTACTTC.

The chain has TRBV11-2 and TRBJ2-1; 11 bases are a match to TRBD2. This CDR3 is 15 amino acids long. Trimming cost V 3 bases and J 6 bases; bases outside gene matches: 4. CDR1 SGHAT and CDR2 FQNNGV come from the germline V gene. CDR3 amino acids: CASSFELAGANEQFF. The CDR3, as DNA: TGTGCCAGCAGCTTCGAACTAGCGGGGGCCAATGAGCAGTTCTTC.

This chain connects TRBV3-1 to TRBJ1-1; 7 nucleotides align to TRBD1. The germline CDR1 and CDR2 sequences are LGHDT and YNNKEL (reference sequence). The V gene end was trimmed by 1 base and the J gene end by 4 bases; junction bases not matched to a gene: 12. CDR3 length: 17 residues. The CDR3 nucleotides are TGTGCCAGCAGCCAAGGACAGGGTACGGCATGGAGCACTGAAGCTTTCTTT. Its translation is CASSQGQGTAWSTEAFF.

For the CDR3, the DNA is TGCGCCAGCAGAAACCAAGGTTCCTACGAGCAGTACTTC. Its translation: CASRNQGSYEQYF. The chain uses TRBV5-1 and TRBJ2-7; D uncertain. Germline V gene lookup returns CDR1 SGHRS and CDR2 YFSETQ. V was cut by 5 bases and J by 1 base, with 10 bases left in between. The CDR3 has 13 amino acids.

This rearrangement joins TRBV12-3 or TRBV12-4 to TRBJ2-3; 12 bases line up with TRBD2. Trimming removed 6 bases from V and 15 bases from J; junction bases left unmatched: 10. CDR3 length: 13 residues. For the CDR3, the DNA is TGTGCCAGCAGCTCCGCTAGCGGGGGGGCAGCTTATTTT. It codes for CASSSASGGAAYF.

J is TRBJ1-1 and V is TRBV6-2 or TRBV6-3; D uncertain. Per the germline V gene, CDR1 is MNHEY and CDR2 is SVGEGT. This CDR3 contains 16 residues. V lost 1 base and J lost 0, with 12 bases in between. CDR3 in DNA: TGTGCCAGCAGTTACTTTCCGGGTTCCATGAACACTGAAGCTTTCTTT. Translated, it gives CASSYFPGSMNTEAFF.

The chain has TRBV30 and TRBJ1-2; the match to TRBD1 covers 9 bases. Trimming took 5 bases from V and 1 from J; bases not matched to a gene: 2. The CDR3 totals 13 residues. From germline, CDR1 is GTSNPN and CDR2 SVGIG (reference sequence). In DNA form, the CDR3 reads TGTGCCTGGGGGACAGGGTTTAACTATGGCTACACCTTC. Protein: CAWGTGFNYGYTF.

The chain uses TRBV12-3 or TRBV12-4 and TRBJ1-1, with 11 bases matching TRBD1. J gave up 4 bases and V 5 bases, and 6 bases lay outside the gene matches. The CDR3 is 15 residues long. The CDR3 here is CASSGPGTGGTEAFF. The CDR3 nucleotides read TGTGCCAGCAGTGGCCCCGGGACAGGGGGCACTGAAGCTTTCTTT.

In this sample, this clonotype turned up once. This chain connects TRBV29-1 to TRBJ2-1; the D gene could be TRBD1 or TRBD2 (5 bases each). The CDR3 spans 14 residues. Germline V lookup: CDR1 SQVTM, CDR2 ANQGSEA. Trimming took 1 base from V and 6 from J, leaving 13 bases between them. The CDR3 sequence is CSVEGGERGNEQFF. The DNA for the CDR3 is TGCAGCGTTGAAGGAGGGGAACGGGGCAATGAGCAGTTCTTC.

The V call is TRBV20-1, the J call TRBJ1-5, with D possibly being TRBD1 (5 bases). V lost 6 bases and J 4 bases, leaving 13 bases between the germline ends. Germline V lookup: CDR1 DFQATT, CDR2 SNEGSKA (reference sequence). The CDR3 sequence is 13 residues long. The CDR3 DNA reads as TGCAGTGCCTCGGGGCAGCCGAATCAGCCCCAGCATTTT. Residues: CSASGQPNQPQHF.

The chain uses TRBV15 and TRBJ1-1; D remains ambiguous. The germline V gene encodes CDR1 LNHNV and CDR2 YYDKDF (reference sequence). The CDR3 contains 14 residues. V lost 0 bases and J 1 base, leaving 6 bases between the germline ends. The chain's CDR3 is CATSREYTNTEAFF. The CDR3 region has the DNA TGTGCCACCAGCAGAGAGTACACGAACACTGAAGCTTTCTTT. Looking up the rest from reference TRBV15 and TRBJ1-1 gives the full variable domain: DAMVIQNPRYQVTQFGKPVTLSCSQTLNHNVMYWYQQKSSQAPKLLFHYYDKDFNNEADTPDNFQSRRPNTSFCFLDIRSPGLGDTAMYLCATSREYTNTEAFFGQGTRLTVV.

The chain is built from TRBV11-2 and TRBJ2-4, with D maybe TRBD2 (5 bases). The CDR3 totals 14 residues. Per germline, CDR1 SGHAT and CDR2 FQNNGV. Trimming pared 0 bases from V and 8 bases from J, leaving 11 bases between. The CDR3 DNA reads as TGTGCCAGCAGCTTAGACCCCTCCGGGGACATTCAGTACTTC. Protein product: CASSLDPSGDIQYF.

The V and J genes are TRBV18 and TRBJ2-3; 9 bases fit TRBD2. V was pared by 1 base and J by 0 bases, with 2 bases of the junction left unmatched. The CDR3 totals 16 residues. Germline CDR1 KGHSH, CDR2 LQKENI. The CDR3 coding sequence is TGTGCCAGCTCACCACGGCTAGCGGGGAGCACAGATACGCAGTATTTT. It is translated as CASSPRLAGSTDTQYF.

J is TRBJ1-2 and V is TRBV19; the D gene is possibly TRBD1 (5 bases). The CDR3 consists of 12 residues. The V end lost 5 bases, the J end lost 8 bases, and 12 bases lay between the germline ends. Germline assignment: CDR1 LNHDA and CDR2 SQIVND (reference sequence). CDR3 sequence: CASSFGHLGYTF. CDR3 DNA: TGTGCCAGTAGTTTCGGACATCTCGGCTACACCTTC.

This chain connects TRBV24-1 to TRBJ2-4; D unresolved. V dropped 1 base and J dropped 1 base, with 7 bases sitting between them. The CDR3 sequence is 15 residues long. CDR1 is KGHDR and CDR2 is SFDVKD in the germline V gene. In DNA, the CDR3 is TGTGCCACCAGTGATTTCTCCCTTGCCAAAAACATTCAGTACTTC. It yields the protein CATSDFSLAKNIQYF.

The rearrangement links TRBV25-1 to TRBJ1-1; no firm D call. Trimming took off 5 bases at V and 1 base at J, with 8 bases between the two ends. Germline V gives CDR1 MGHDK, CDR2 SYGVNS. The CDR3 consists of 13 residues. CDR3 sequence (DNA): TGTGCCAGCAGTCGGGGAGGGAACACTGAAGCTTTCTTT. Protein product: CASSRGGNTEAFF.

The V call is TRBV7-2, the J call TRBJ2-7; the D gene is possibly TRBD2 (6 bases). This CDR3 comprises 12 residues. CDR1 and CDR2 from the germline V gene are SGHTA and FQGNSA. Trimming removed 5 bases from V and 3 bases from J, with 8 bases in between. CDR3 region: CASSPGSYEQYF. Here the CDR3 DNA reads TGTGCCAGCAGCCCCGGGAGCTACGAGCAGTACTTC.

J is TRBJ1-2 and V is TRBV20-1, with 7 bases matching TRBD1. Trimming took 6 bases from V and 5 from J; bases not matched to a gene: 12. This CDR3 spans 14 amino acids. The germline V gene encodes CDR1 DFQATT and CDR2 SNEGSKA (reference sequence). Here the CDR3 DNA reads TGCAGTGCCCCGGGACAGCCTACTTCGTATGGCTACACCTTC. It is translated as CSAPGQPTSYGYTF.

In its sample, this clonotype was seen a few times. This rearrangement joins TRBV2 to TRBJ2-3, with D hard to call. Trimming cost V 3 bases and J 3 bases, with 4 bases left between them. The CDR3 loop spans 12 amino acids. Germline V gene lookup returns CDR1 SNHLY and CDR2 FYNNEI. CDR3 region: CASSDTTDTQYF. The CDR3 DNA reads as TGTGCCAGCAGTGATACGACAGATACGCAGTATTTT.

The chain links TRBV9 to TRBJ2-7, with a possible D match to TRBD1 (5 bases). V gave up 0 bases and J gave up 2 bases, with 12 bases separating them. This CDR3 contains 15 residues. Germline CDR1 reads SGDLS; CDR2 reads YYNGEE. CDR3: CASSVGSWGAYEQYF. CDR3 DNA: TGTGCCAGCAGCGTAGGATCCTGGGGCGCCTACGAGCAGTACTTC.

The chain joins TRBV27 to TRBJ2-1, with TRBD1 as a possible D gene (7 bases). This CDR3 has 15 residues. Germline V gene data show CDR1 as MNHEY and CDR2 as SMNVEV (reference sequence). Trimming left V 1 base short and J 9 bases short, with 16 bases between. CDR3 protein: CASSLLGQGDSEQFF. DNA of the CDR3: TGTGCCAGCAGTTTATTGGGCCAGGGGGACTCTGAGCAGTTCTTC.

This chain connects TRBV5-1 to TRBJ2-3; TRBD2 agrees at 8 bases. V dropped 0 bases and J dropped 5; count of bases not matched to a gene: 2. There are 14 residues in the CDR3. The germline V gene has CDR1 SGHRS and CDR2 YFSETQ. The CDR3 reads CASSLEREQDTQYF. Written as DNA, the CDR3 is TGCGCCAGCAGCTTGGAGCGGGAGCAAGATACGCAGTATTTT.

CDR3 sequence (DNA): TGTGCCAGCCAGGGGCGGGGGGCTAATGAGCAGTTCTTC. Translation: CASQGRGANEQFF. The V gene is TRBV2, the J gene TRBJ2-1; TRBD2 matches at 8 bases. The trim removed 8 bases at V and 7 bases at J, leaving 7 bases unmatched. From germline, CDR1 is SNHLY and CDR2 FYNNEI. The CDR3 consists of 13 residues.

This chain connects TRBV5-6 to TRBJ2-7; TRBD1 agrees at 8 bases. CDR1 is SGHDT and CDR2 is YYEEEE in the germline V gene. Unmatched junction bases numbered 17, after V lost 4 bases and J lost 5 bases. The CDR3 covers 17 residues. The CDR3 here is CASSREGQGVLSDEQYF. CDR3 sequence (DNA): TGTGCCAGCAGCCGGGAAGGACAGGGTGTTTTGTCGGACGAGCAGTACTTC.

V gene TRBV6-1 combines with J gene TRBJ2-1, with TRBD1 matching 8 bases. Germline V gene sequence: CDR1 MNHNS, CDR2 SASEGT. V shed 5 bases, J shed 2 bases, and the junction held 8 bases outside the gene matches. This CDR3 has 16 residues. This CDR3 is CASSLLDRAPYNEQFF. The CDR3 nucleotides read TGTGCCAGCAGTCTCTTGGACAGGGCCCCCTACAATGAGCAGTTCTTC.

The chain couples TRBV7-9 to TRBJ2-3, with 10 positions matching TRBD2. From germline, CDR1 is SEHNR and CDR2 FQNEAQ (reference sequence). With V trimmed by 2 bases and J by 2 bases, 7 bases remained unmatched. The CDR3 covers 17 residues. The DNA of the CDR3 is TGTGCCAGCAGCTTACTAGCGGGAGTCGTGGCCACAGATACGCAGTATTTT. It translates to CASSLLAGVVATDTQYF. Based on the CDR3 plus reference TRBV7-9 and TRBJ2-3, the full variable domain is DTGVSQNPRHKITKRGQNVTFRCDPISEHNRLYWYRQTLGQGPEFLTYFQNEAQLEKSRLLSDRFSAERPKGSFSTLEIQRTEQGDSAMYLCASSLLAGVVATDTQYFGPGTRLTVL.

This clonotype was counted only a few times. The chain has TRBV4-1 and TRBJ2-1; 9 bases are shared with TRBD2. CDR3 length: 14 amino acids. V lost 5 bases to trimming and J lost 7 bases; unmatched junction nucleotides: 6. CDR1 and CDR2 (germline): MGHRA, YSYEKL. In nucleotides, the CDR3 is TGCGCCAGCAGCTGGACTAGCGACAATAATGAGCAGTTCTTC. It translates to CASSWTSDNNEQFF.